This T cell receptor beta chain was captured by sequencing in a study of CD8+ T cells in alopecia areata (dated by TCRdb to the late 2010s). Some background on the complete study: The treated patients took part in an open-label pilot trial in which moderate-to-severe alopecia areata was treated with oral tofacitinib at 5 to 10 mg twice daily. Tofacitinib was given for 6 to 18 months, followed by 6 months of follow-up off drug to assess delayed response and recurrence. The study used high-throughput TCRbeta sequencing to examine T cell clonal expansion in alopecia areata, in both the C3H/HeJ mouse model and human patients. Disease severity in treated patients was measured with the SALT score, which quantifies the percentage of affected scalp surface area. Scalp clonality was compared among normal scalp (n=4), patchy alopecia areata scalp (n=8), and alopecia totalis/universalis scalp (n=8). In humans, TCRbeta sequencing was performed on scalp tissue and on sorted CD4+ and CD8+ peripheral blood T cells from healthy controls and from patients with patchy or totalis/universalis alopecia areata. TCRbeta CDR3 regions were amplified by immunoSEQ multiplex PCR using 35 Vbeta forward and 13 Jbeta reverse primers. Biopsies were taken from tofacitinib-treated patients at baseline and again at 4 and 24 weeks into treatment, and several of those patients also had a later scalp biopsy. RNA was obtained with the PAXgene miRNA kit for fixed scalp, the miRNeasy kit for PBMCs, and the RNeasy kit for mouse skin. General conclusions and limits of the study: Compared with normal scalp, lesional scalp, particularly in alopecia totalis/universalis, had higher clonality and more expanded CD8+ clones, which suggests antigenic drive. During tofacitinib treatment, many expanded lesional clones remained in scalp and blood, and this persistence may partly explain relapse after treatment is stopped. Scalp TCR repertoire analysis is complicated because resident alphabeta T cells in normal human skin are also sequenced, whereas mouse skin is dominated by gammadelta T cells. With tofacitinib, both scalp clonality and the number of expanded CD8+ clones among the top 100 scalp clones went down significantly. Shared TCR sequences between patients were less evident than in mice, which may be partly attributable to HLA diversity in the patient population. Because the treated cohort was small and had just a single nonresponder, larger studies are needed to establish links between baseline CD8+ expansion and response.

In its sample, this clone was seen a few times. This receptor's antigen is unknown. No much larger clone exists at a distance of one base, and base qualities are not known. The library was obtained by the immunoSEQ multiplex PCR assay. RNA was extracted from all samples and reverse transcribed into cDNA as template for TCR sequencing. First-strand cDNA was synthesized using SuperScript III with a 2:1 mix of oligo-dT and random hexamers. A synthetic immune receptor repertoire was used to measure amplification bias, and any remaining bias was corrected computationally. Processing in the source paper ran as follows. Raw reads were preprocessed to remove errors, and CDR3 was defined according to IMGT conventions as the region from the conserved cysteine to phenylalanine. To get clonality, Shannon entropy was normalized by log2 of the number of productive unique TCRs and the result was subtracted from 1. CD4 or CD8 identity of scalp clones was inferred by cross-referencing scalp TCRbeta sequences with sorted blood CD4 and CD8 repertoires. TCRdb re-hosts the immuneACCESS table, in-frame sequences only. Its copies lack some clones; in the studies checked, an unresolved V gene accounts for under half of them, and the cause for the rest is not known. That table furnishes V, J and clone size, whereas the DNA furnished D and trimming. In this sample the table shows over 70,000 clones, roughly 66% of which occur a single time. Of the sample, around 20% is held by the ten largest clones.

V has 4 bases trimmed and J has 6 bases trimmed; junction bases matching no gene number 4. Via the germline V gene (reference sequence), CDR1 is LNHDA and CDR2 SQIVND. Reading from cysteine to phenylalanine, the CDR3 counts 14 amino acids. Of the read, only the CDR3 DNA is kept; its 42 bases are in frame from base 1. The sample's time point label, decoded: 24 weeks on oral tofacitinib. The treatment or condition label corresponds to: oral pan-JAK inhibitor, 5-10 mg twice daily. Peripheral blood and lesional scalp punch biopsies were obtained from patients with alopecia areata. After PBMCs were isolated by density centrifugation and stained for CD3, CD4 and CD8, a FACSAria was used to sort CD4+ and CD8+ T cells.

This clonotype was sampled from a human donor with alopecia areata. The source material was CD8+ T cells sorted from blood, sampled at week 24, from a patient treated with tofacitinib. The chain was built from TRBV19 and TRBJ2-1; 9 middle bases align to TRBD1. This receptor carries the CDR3 CASSRGTGFNEQFF. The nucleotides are TGTGCCAGTAGTAGGGGGACAGGGTTCAATGAGCAGTTCTTC.